A selection of T cell receptor beta chains follows, all from one sample in a study of control samples from healthy donors and cancer patients. TCRdb's table, derived via immunoSEQ multiplex PCR, lists solely in-frame clones and lacks some. The table includes roughly 130,000 clones, over 85% detected once. Sequenced input: blood. The origin of the receptors is a man aged 25-40 years in good health. Each CDR3 is given with its conserved first and last residue. The D gene is left open where the match is weak. The size of a clone is reported for some rows only, either as once, few or many, or as a class for expanded clones.

j_call: TRBJ2-7
clone_size: NA
v_call: TRBV5-4
cdr3_length: 16
d_call: TRBD2
cdr3_nt: TGTGCCAGCAGCTTGGTTCCTAGCGGGGGTCACTACGAGCAGTACTTC
cdr3_aa: CASSLVPSGGHYEQYF

j_call: TRBJ2-7
clone_size: NA
v_call: TRBV7-2
cdr3_length: 15
d_call: TRBD1
cdr3_nt: TGTGCCAGCAGCTTTTACCAGGGGGCAGTCAACGAGCAGTACTTC
cdr3_aa: CASSFYQGAVNEQYF

j_call: TRBJ1-1
clone_size: NA
v_call: TRBV25-1
cdr3_length: 15
d_call: NA
cdr3_nt: TGTGCCAGCAGGAGTCCCGGCGGGGGGGGCACTGAAGCTTTCTTT
cdr3_aa: CASRSPGGGGTEAFF

j_call: TRBJ2-7
clone_size: once
v_call: TRBV24-1
cdr3_length: 11
d_call: NA
cdr3_nt: TGTGCCACCAGTGACTGGAACGAGCAGTACTTC
cdr3_aa: CATSDWNEQYF

j_call: TRBJ1-1
clone_size: NA
v_call: TRBV4-1
cdr3_length: 15
d_call: NA
cdr3_nt: TGCGCCAGCAGCCAATCCCACGGGAGGGAAACTGAAGCTTTCTTT
cdr3_aa: CASSQSHGRETEAFF

j_call: TRBJ2-7
clone_size: NA
v_call: TRBV6-2/TRBV6-3
cdr3_length: 13
d_call: NA
cdr3_nt: TGTGCCAGCAGCGACAGGGAGGTCTACGAGCAGTACTTC
cdr3_aa: CASSDREVYEQYF

j_call: TRBJ1-1
clone_size: NA
v_call: TRBV18
cdr3_length: 12
d_call: NA
cdr3_nt: TGTGCCAGCTCACCACGGGAGTCCCGGGCTTTCTTT
cdr3_aa: CASSPRESRAFF

j_call: TRBJ2-1
clone_size: NA
v_call: TRBV9
cdr3_length: 13
d_call: NA
cdr3_nt: TGTGCCAGCAGCGTAGCTGGAGAAAATGAGCAGTTCTTC
cdr3_aa: CASSVAGENEQFF

j_call: TRBJ2-5
clone_size: NA
v_call: TRBV27
cdr3_length: 15
d_call: TRBD2
cdr3_nt: TGTGCCAGCAGTCAGACTAGCGGGGTCCAAGAGACCCAGTACTTC
cdr3_aa: CASSQTSGVQETQYF

j_call: TRBJ2-7
clone_size: NA
v_call: TRBV5-4
cdr3_length: 12
d_call: NA
cdr3_nt: TGTGCCAGCAGCTGGGGGGACTACGAGCAGTACTTC
cdr3_aa: CASSWGDYEQYF

j_call: TRBJ2-5
clone_size: NA
v_call: TRBV29-1
cdr3_length: 13
d_call: NA
cdr3_nt: TGCAGCGTTGTCGGGCTAGCGTGGGAGACCCAGTACTTC
cdr3_aa: CSVVGLAWETQYF

j_call: TRBJ2-1
clone_size: NA
v_call: TRBV5-4
cdr3_length: 13
d_call: TRBD1
cdr3_nt: TGTGCCAGCAGCTTCAAGGGGGCGCCGGAGCAGTTCTTC
cdr3_aa: CASSFKGAPEQFF

j_call: TRBJ2-3
clone_size: once
v_call: TRBV6-5
cdr3_length: 14
d_call: NA
cdr3_nt: TGTGCCAGCAAAAGCGGGCTGAGCACAGATACGCAGTATTTT
cdr3_aa: CASKSGLSTDTQYF

j_call: TRBJ1-6
clone_size: once
v_call: TRBV7-2
cdr3_length: 14
d_call: NA
cdr3_nt: TGTGCCAGCAGCTTACGGCCAGGTGATTCACCCCTCCACTTT
cdr3_aa: CASSLRPGDSPLHF

j_call: TRBJ1-5
clone_size: NA
v_call: TRBV27
cdr3_length: 14
d_call: NA
cdr3_nt: TGTGCCAGCAGTTTAATCTATAGCAATCAGCCCCAGCATTTT
cdr3_aa: CASSLIYSNQPQHF

j_call: TRBJ2-1
clone_size: NA
v_call: TRBV30
cdr3_length: 15
d_call: TRBD2
cdr3_nt: TGTGCCTGGAGCGGCGGGGGGAGGTTTTACAATGAGCAGTTCTTC
cdr3_aa: CAWSGGGRFYNEQFF

j_call: TRBJ2-3
clone_size: NA
v_call: TRBV19
cdr3_length: 15
d_call: NA
cdr3_nt: TGTGCCAGTAGTATAGATCAGGTGGACACAGATACGCAGTATTTT
cdr3_aa: CASSIDQVDTDTQYF

j_call: TRBJ2-1
clone_size: NA
v_call: TRBV7-2
cdr3_length: 13
d_call: NA
cdr3_nt: TGTGCCAGCAGCTTAGAGGGGGTAACTGAGCAGTTCTTC
cdr3_aa: CASSLEGVTEQFF

j_call: TRBJ2-7
clone_size: NA
v_call: TRBV25-1
cdr3_length: 16
d_call: NA
cdr3_nt: TGTGCCAGCAGTGACGCGACAGGGAGAGCGGGCTACGAGCAGTACTTC
cdr3_aa: CASSDATGRAGYEQYF

j_call: TRBJ2-5
clone_size: NA
v_call: TRBV6-1
cdr3_length: 15
d_call: NA
cdr3_nt: TGTGCCAGCAGTGAGTTTACTAGCTACCAAGAGACCCAGTACTTC
cdr3_aa: CASSEFTSYQETQYF

j_call: TRBJ1-6
clone_size: NA
v_call: TRBV4-3
cdr3_length: 15
d_call: TRBD1
cdr3_nt: TGCGCCAGCAGCCAAAGGGGACAGGGAGGTTCACCCCTCCACTTT
cdr3_aa: CASSQRGQGGSPLHF

j_call: TRBJ2-7
clone_size: NA
v_call: TRBV10-3
cdr3_length: 15
d_call: TRBD2
cdr3_nt: TGTGCCATCGTGGATGTCAGCGGGGAGGGCTACGAGCAGTACTTC
cdr3_aa: CAIVDVSGEGYEQYF

j_call: TRBJ2-5
clone_size: NA
v_call: TRBV18
cdr3_length: 15
d_call: NA
cdr3_nt: TGTGCCAGCTCACCATCTCAAGGGCTCCAGGAGACCCAGTACTTC
cdr3_aa: CASSPSQGLQETQYF

j_call: TRBJ1-1
clone_size: NA
v_call: TRBV6-2/TRBV6-3
cdr3_length: 15
d_call: NA
cdr3_nt: TGTGCCAGCAGTTACTCACGGCAGGGGAACACTGAAGCTTTCTTT
cdr3_aa: CASSYSRQGNTEAFF

j_call: TRBJ2-3
clone_size: NA
v_call: TRBV7-3
cdr3_length: 15
d_call: TRBD2
cdr3_nt: TGTGCCAGCAGCTTAACCCCAGCGGGGGCAGATACGCAGTATTTT
cdr3_aa: CASSLTPAGADTQYF

j_call: TRBJ2-1
clone_size: NA
v_call: TRBV5-5
cdr3_length: 14
d_call: NA
cdr3_nt: TGTGCCAGCAGCTTGGTGACAGCCTACAATGAGCAGTTCTTC
cdr3_aa: CASSLVTAYNEQFF

j_call: TRBJ2-1
clone_size: NA
v_call: TRBV7-3
cdr3_length: 15
d_call: TRBD2
cdr3_nt: TGTGCCAGCAGTCTAAGGACTAGCGGGGCCAATGAGCAGTTCTTC
cdr3_aa: CASSLRTSGANEQFF

j_call: TRBJ1-1
clone_size: NA
v_call: TRBV4-3
cdr3_length: 15
d_call: NA
cdr3_nt: TGCGCCAGCAGCCAAGATCAGGGCGGGAGGACTGAAGCTTTCTTT
cdr3_aa: CASSQDQGGRTEAFF

j_call: TRBJ2-3
clone_size: NA
v_call: TRBV6-1
cdr3_length: 13
d_call: NA
cdr3_nt: TGTGCCAGCAGTGAAGGCCCCTCAGATACGCAGTATTTT
cdr3_aa: CASSEGPSDTQYF